A single TCR beta chain is shown here with its context. This clonotype was detected only a few times. Its antigen is unknown. Per-base qualities were not stored, and no clone one base away is much larger. The data stem from a study of early T cells in non-severe SARS-CoV-2 infection (dated by TCRdb to the early 2020s). Looking at the study overall: Because TCR sequencing relied on bulk RNA taken from unsorted whole blood, pairing of alpha and beta chains was not possible.

A case-control design nested within a healthcare worker cohort in London, UK, was used, with weekly nasopharyngeal swab PCR tests and blood sampling performed. Between 23 and 31 March 2020, the week of the UK lockdown, healthcare workers were enrolled and then followed up weekly for as long as 16 weeks. Libraries were constructed by 5' RACE. Sequencing used a NextSeq 500. In the TCR library protocol, unique molecular identifiers were attached to individual cDNA molecules to correct for PCR bias and sequencing error. Both TCR alpha and beta chains were sequenced, and tight co-correlation was observed between alpha and beta sequence abundances in each sample. On the study's bioinformatics: V gene, J gene and CDR3 annotation of TCR sequences was performed with Decombinator V4. TCRs were defined as expanded if a significant change between any two time points was detected under a Poisson model with p below 0.0001. TCR abundances were normalised to the total number of TCRs sequenced per sample and expressed as counts per million. MAIT TCRs were defined by TRAV1-2 paired with TRAJ12, TRAJ20 or TRAJ33, and iNKT TCRs by TRAV10 paired with TRAJ18. VDJdb, accessed on 1 November 2021, was searched for TCRs annotated for CMV, EBV and SARS-CoV-2, and TCRs annotated for more than one antigen were excluded. TCRdb reran the public reads through fastp at Q25 and MiXCR, keeping productive beta chains. Rows are unified per CDR3 protein, each entry keeping the most common DNA and genes. V and J calls and clone size were set by TCRdb, not the authors. The sample table records around 44,000 distinct CDR3 sequences; 6.5% to 9.5% of these occur just once. The ten largest clones capture under 6.5% of the sample.

The paper as a whole reports these results and caveats: VDJdb matching was skewed toward anti-spike CD8 responses and likely underestimated virus-specific expansions, missing private and CD4 specificities.

As encoded in the germline V gene, CDR1 is MNHEY while CDR2 is SVGAGI. The CDR3 sequence holds 14 residues, the cysteine and phenylalanine included. Solely the CDR3 DNA is kept, with 42 bases framed from the first base. After removal of 0 bases from V and 12 bases from J, the junction retains 6 bases not matched to a gene. The source material was whole blood. The sequence derives from an adult who was a healthcare worker with PCR-confirmed SARS-CoV-2 infection or an uninfected control (not recorded which). This receptor chain uses TRBV6-5 and TRBJ1-2; 11 bases in between match TRBD1. The nucleotide sequence reads as follows: TGTGCCAGCAGTTACTCCGGACAGGGGGCTAGCCACACCTTC. Translated, it reads CASSYSGQGASHTF.